This TCR beta chain was profiled in a study of shared clonotypes between healthy human individuals. Sequencing used immunoSEQ multiplex PCR; TCRdb keeps in-frame clones, though not all of them. The repertoire holds under 2,500,000 clones, 90% to 97% seen once, with less than 0.15% in the top ten. This CDR3 comprises 16 residues. The V gene's germline CDR1 is SGHDN and CDR2 FVKESK. V lost 3 bases and J 0 bases, leaving 11 bases between the germline ends. The chain links TRBV14 to TRBJ1-4, with a weak D call TRBD1 (5 bases). The sample was naive CD4+ T cells sorted from blood. Subset noted: CD45RA+ positively selected. The receptor's source is a man aged 18-30 years in good health. The CDR3 DNA reads as TGTGCCAGCAGCCAGAACAGGCTATCAACTAATGAAAAACTGTTTTTT. Encoded protein: CASSQNRLSTNEKLFF.